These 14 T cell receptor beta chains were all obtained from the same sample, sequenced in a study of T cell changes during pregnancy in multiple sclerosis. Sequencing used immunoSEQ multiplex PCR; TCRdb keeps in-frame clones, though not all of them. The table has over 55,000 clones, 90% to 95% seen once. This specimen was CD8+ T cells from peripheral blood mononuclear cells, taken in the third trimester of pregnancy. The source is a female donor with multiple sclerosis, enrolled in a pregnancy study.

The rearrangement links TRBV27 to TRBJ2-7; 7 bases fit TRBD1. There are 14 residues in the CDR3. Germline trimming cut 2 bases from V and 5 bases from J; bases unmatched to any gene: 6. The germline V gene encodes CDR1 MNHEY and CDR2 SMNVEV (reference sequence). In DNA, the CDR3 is TGTGCCAGCAGTTTACTAGGGGGCATCGACGAGCAGTACTTC. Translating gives CASSLLGGIDEQYF.

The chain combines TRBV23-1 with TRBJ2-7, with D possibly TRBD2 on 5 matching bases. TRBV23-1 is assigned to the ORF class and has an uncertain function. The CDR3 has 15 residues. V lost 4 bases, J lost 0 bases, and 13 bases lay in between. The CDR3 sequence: CASSLRVAGSYEQYF. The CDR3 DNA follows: TGCGCCAGCAGTCTCCGGGTGGCGGGCTCCTACGAGCAGTACTTC.

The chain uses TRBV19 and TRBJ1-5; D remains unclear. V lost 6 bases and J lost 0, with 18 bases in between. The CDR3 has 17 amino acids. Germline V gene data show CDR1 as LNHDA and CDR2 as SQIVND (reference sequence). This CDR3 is CASSTYDFGDSNQPQHF. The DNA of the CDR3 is TGTGCCAGTAGCACGTATGACTTCGGTGATAGCAATCAGCCCCAGCATTTT.

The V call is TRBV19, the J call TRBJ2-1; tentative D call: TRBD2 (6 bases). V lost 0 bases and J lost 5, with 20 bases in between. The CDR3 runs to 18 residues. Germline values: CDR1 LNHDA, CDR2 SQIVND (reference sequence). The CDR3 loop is CASSIDPGDSGVNNEQFF. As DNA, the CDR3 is TGTGCCAGTAGTATAGACCCCGGGGACTCGGGAGTGAACAATGAGCAGTTCTTC.

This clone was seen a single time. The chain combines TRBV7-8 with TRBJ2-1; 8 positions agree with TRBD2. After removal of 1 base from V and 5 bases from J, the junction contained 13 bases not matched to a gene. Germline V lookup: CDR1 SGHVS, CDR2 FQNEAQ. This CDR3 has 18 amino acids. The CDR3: CASSLGARGSGNNNEQFF. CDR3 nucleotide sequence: TGTGCCAGCAGCTTAGGGGCCCGAGGTAGCGGGAACAACAATGAGCAGTTCTTC.

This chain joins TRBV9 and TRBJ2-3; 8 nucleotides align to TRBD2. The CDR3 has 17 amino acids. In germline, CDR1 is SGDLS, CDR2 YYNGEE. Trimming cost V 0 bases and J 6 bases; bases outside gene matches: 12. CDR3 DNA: TGTGCCAGCAGCGTAGTTGGACACGCGGGCGGGGGGGATACGCAGTATTTT. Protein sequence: CASSVVGHAGGGDTQYF.

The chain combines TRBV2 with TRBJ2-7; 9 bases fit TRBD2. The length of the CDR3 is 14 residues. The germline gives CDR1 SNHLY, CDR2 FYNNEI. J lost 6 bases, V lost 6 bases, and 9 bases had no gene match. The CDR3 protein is CASSLSGRSGEQYF. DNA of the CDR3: TGTGCCAGCAGCCTCAGCGGGAGGTCGGGCGAGCAGTACTTC.

The CDR3 spells CASSLLVGGAFETQYF. The CDR3 DNA sequence: TGTGCCAGCAGTCTCCTTGTTGGGGGGGCATTCGAGACCCAGTACTTC. The rearrangement uses TRBV28 and TRBJ2-5, with D possibly matching TRBD2 (7 bases). V was trimmed by 5 bases and J by 5 bases, leaving 21 bases between them. The germline CDR1 and CDR2 sequences are MDHEN and SYDVKM. The CDR3 consists of 16 residues.

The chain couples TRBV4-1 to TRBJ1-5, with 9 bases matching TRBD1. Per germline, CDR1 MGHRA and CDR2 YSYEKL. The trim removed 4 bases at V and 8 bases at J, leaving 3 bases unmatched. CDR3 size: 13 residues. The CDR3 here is CASSPRQGEPQHF. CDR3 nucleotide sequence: TGCGCCAGCAGCCCCCGACAGGGGGAGCCCCAGCATTTT.

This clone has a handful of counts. The CDR3 nucleotides are TGCGCCAGCAGTGGGGACAAGAGCTCCTACAATGAGCAGTTCTTC. Protein: CASSGDKSSYNEQFF. The V gene is TRBV10-1, the J gene TRBJ2-1, with D tentatively TRBD1 (6 bases). Germline CDR1 and CDR2: WNHNN and SYGVQD (reference sequence). The CDR3 is 15 residues long. V was clipped by 4 bases and J by 0 bases, with 10 bases between them.

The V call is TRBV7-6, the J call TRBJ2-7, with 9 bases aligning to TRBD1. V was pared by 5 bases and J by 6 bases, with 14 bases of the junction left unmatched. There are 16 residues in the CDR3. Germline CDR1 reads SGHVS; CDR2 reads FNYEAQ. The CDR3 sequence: CASSPSHGTGMPEQYF. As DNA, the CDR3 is TGTGCCAGCAGCCCCAGCCACGGGACAGGGATGCCCGAGCAGTACTTC.

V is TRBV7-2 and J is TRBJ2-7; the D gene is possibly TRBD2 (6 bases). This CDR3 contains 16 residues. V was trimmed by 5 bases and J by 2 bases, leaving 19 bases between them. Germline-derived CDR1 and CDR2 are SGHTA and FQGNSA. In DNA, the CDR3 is TGTGCCAGCAGCCCTCAACGGGGGTTTTTTACCTACGAGCAGTACTTC. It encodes CASSPQRGFFTYEQYF.

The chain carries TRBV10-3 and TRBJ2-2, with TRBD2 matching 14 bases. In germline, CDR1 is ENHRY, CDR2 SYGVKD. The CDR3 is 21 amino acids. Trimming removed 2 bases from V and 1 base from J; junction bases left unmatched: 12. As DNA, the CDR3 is TGTGCCATCAGTGAGACTGGCGGAGCCGGGACTAGCGGGAGGAACACCGGGGAGCTGTTTTTT. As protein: CAISETGGAGTSGRNTGELFF.

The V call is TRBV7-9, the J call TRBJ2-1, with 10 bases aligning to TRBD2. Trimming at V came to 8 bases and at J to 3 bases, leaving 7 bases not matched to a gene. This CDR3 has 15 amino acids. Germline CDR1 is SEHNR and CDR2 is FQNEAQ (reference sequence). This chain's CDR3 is CASSRGLADYNEQFF. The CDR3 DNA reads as TGTGCCAGCTCACGCGGACTAGCGGACTACAATGAGCAGTTCTTC.